The present entry profiles one T cell receptor (beta chain) with its context. This sample is part of a study of blood T cell repertoires in COVID-19. Looking at the study overall: Samples of COVID-19 (acute and convalescent) were obtained from the United States, Italy and Spain. Sources were T cells, B-cell-depleted T cells, or PBMCs; the material itself was cDNA or gDNA.

Per the original methods: Quantification of nucleated cells was approximated via reference gene primer amplification. Sequencing used immunoSEQ multiplex PCR; TCRdb keeps in-frame clones, though not all of them. For V, J and clone size, that table is used; D and trimming come from the DNA. The sample carries about 50,000 clones, 88% recorded once. Trimming cost V 4 bases and J 7 bases, with 20 bases left between them. This CDR3 has 17 amino acids. Germline CDR1 reads MGHRA; CDR2 reads YSYEKL. V and J are TRBV4-1 and TRBJ1-6; D is unresolved. The TCR was taken from a human donor with active COVID-19. The donor label of this sample is uncertain. Sequenced input: peripheral blood. In nucleotides, the CDR3 is TGCGCCAGCAGCCGAGCGCCCCCGACGGCCCAAAATTCACCCCTCCACTTT. This gives the protein CASSRAPPTAQNSPLHF.